This paragraph reports one T cell receptor beta chain. Its antigen is currently not known. No base quality values were provided; no much bigger clone lies one nucleotide off. The CDR3 runs 14 amino acids, cysteine and phenylalanine included. Solely the CDR3 DNA is kept, with 42 bases framed from the first base. V is clipped by 3 bases and J by 0 bases, and the sequence between their germline boundaries is 6 bases long. Sequences SEHNR (CDR1) and FQNEAQ (CDR2) are obtained from the germline V gene (reference sequence). These data belong to a study of blood T cell repertoires in COVID-19 (dated by TCRdb to 2018 to 2020). At the level of the whole study: Samples covering the acute and convalescent phases of COVID-19 were provided by collaborators in the United States, Italy and Spain. The material from the prospective study consisted of cDNA or gDNA derived from T cells, B-cell-depleted T cells, or PBMCs. The dataset comprised deeply sampled blood TCRbeta repertoires from subjects exposed to, actively infected with, or recovered from COVID-19. The repertoires were made available in a free public database intended to serve as a resource for research on the immune response to SARS-CoV-2. Samples were obtained from the ongoing ImmuneRACE study (first 160 participants) and from some 1,300 subjects provided by 6 global collaborators. Nearly every sample came with metadata listing a de-identified subject ID, COVID-19 status, age in years and sex. HLA class I and class II types, where available, came from metadata supplied by the sample provider rather than from assay-based typing. On the study overall, not on this receptor specifically: How much clinical and demographic metadata was included differed by source and by participant, and the metadata was provided uncurated.

Participants in the prospective study were enrolled through a virtual design, were aged roughly 18 to 100 years, and lived in 24 United States geographic areas. Cohort assignment in the prospective study relied on participant-reported clinical history from a screening survey and a study questionnaire. Mobile phlebotomists in the prospective study collected whole blood, serum and a nasopharyngeal or oropharyngeal swab from every participant. Additional blood draws and questionnaires over a roughly two-month period could optionally be provided by prospective study participants. Before DNA extraction, blood samples from the prospective study were shipped at room temperature or frozen. The immunoSEQ Assay, a bias-controlled multiplex PCR, was used to amplify TCRbeta CDR3 regions from genomic DNA. In the original analysis: The number of nucleated cells in each sample was estimated from the amplification of reference gene primers within the assay. To quantify the absolute abundance of each unique TCRbeta CDR3 rearrangement, sequence reads were collapsed and filtered. For each sample, productive Simpson clonality was calculated by taking the square root of Simpson's diversity index across productive rearrangements. Here the immuneACCESS table is served through TCRdb, limited to in-frame sequences with V and J called. Missing clones are a known gap in these copies; in checked studies unresolved V genes cover under half, and the rest lacks a known reason. V and J calls and clone size come straight from that table; D and trimming were deduced from the DNA. The sample table records about 430,000 clones; around nine tenths of these occur just once. Roughly 0.97% of the sample is taken by the ten largest.

This receptor was identified in a woman in her 30s with acute COVID-19. The sample comprised PBMCs or T cells enriched from blood (not recorded which). In this chain, TRBV7-9 is recombined with TRBJ1-3, with no confident D gene call. Read as DNA, the sequence is TGTGCCAGCAGCTTCCGGAGCTCTGGAAACACCATATATTTT. Its amino acids are CASSFRSSGNTIYF.